What follows is one TCR beta chain and its context. Its matching antigen is unknown. These data come from a study of PD-1 blockade in classical Hodgkin lymphoma. General study points: TCR diversity rose significantly by C4D1 in CD4+ but not CD8+ cells. TCR diversity at baseline was reported to be reduced in newly diagnosed patients relative to healthy donors. It was among complete responders that baseline diversity resembled that of newly diagnosed patients.

Autologous stem cell transplantation was followed by relapse in every patient, and brentuximab vedotin exposure varied. TCRdb keeps only in-frame clones here, not all; method: immunoSEQ multiplex PCR. The sample comprises about 75,000 clones, 85% to 95% of which are singletons, and over 6.5% rests with the top ten. The germline V gene encodes CDR1 SGHTA and CDR2 FQGTGA. This CDR3 comprises 16 residues. The germline V and J ends were trimmed by 8 bases and 0 bases, with 17 bases remaining between them. The TCR originated in a human donor with classical Hodgkin lymphoma. The material sequenced was peripheral blood mononuclear cells (PBMCs), taken at baseline. This sequence joins TRBV7-3 and TRBJ2-1; D might be TRBD1 or TRBD2, each matching 6 bases. CDR3 loop: CASAWGAVSSYNEQFF. CDR3 DNA sequence: TGTGCCAGCGCCTGGGGGGCGGTGAGCTCCTACAATGAGCAGTTCTTC.